Detailed here is one TCR beta chain. The CDR3 has 14 amino acids. Trimming cost V 1 base and J 4 bases, with 8 bases left between them. The V gene's germline CDR1 is MNHNS and CDR2 SASEGT. This entry comes from a study of shared clonotypes between healthy human individuals. The repertoire was sequenced with immunoSEQ multiplex PCR; TCRdb's copy has only in-frame clones and lacks some. The data show about 2.4 million clones, around nine tenths seen once. The chain carries TRBV6-1 and TRBJ2-1; TRBD2 is a possible D gene (5 bases). The TCR was taken from a man between 18 and 29 years old in good health. The source material was naive CD4+ T cells sorted from blood. The subset was: CD45RA+ positively selected. The CDR3 DNA follows: TGTGCCAGCAGTGAAGGGGAGAGGTACAATGAGCAGTTCTTC. As protein: CASSEGERYNEQFF.